The 12 T cell receptor beta chains reported below all come from one sample, sequenced in a study of metastatic and nonmetastatic thyroid tumors. TCRdb redid the clone calls on the PCR reads using MiXCR. The sample contains about 10,000 clones, more than 25% of which appear only once. Before thyroid surgery, none of the patients had received any treatment. Sequencing used tumor tissue. The receptor source for this set is a female donor with papillary thyroid cancer or a benign thyroid nodule (not recorded which). Some clones in this sample may be carry-over from other donors' samples.

This clone was found a few times. The chain combines TRBV6-1 with TRBJ2-5; a weak D match, TRBD2 (5 bases). Trimming stripped 3 bases from V and 2 bases from J, with 13 bases between. CDR3 length equals 15 residues. Germline-derived CDR1 and CDR2 are MNHNS and SASEGT. The DNA for the CDR3 is TGTGCCAGCAGTGAGGCCGGTGGGGAGCAAGAGACCCAGTACTTC. This encodes CASSEAGGEQETQYF.

V usage is TRBV11-2 and J usage is TRBJ1-2, with a tentative D call TRBD1 (6 bases). V was shortened by 4 bases and J by 3 bases, with 15 bases between the two germline ends. The length of the CDR3 is 15 residues. Germline CDR1 reads SGHAT; CDR2 reads FQNNGV. CDR3 DNA: TGTGCCAGCAGCTACTACGGACAGAGCGACTATGGCTACACCTTC. This gives the protein CASSYYGQSDYGYTF.

This clone occurred a few times. The rearrangement links TRBV12-3 or TRBV12-4 to TRBJ2-7, with TRBD1 matching over 7 bases. The CDR3 contains 15 residues. V was pared by 6 bases and J by 3 bases, with 11 bases of the junction left unmatched. CDR3 sequence: CASSELGQSLYEQYF. The CDR3 coding sequence is TGTGCCAGCAGCGAATTGGGACAGTCCCTCTACGAGCAGTACTTC.

The chain links TRBV20-1 to TRBJ1-1; possible D gene TRBD1, 6 bases. Germline V lookup: CDR1 DFQATT, CDR2 SNEGSKA (reference sequence). The V end lost 5 bases, the J end lost 3 bases, and 16 bases lay between the germline ends. The CDR3 consists of 14 residues. Here the CDR3 reads CSAYTNRVDTEAFF. CDR3 bases: TGCAGTGCTTATACAAACAGGGTGGACACTGAAGCTTTCTTT.

The V call is TRBV6-2 or TRBV6-3, the J call TRBJ1-1; D is unclear. Per the germline V gene, CDR1 is MNHEY and CDR2 is SVGEGT. V was trimmed by 2 bases and J by 6 bases, leaving 10 bases between them. The CDR3 spans 13 residues. CDR3 region: CASSYRGFSEAFF. The DNA for the CDR3 is TGTGCCAGCAGTTACCGAGGGTTTTCTGAAGCTTTCTTT.

V gene TRBV7-9 combines with J gene TRBJ2-7, with D possibly called TRBD1 or TRBD2 (7 bases each). The CDR3 sequence is 14 residues long. Germline CDR1 and CDR2: SEHNR and FQNEAQ (reference sequence). Trimming pared 4 bases from V and 6 bases from J, leaving 16 bases between. CDR3 nucleotides: TGTGCCAGCAGCTCCGGGGGGACAGTAGCCGAGCAGTACTTC. Encoded protein: CASSSGGTVAEQYF.

This clone was found many times. This chain uses TRBV5-4 with TRBJ1-2; TRBD1 aligns across 8 bases. The CDR3 runs 14 residues. V trimming: 4 bases; J trimming: 4 bases; junction bases outside the gene matches: 6. Germline CDR1 reads SGHNT; CDR2 reads YYREEE (reference sequence). CDR3 coding DNA: TGTGCCAGCAGCGGGGGACAGGATCTCTATGGCTACACCTTC. Encoded protein: CASSGGQDLYGYTF.

Relative to its sample, this clone is medium-sized. The V and J genes are TRBV9 and TRBJ1-5; D remains ambiguous. From germline, CDR1 is SGDLS and CDR2 YYNGEE. The ends were cut back, 0 bases at V and 4 bases at J, with 11 bases in the middle. CDR3 length: 15 amino acids. CDR3 sequence (DNA): TGTGCCAGCAGCGTAGGAGGACGGATGAATCAGCCCCAGCATTTT. This translates into CASSVGGRMNQPQHF.

Regarding this clone: The junction departs from germline at one end; a sequencing error may be responsible. The chain links TRBV18 to TRBJ1-1; perhaps TRBD1 as D (6 bases). The germline CDR1 and CDR2 sequences are KGHSH and LQKENI. The CDR3 is 14 amino acids. CDR3 residues: CASSPGQGRRVAVF. For the CDR3, the DNA is TGTGCCAGCTCACCAGGGCAGGGGCGACGGGTGGCGGTCTTT.

This clone was observed many times. The rearrangement links TRBV18 to TRBJ1-4, with D uncertain. Trimming removed 2 bases from V and 1 base from J, with 2 bases in between. The CDR3 contains 13 residues. Germline values: CDR1 KGHSH, CDR2 LQKENI. The CDR3 sequence is CASSPGTNEKLFF. DNA of the CDR3: TGTGCCAGCTCACCAGGAACTAATGAAAAACTGTTTTTT.

By its share, this clone is medium-sized. The chain carries TRBV11-2 and TRBJ2-3, with no clear D. Trimming removed 1 base at V and 4 bases at J, with 9 bases between. This CDR3 has 14 residues. The germline V gene has CDR1 SGHAT and CDR2 FQNNGV. The DNA of the CDR3 is TGTGCCAGCAGCTTAGGGGCTTCCGCAGATACGCAGTATTTT. Its protein product is CASSLGASADTQYF.

This clone is categorized as medium-sized. The V and J genes are TRBV5-6 and TRBJ1-5; TRBD1 aligns across 9 bases. Germline lookup yields CDR1 SGHDT and CDR2 YYEEEE. The length of the CDR3 is 14 residues. After removal of 2 bases from V and 5 bases from J, the junction contained 2 bases not matched to a gene. The CDR3 nucleotides are TGTGCCAGCAGCTTCCGGACAGGGGATCAGCCCCAGCATTTT. Translating it yields CASSFRTGDQPQHF.